This TCR beta chain emerged from a study of cytomegalovirus exposure and HLA in healthy donors (dated by TCRdb to 2015 to 2018). For the wider study: According to an earlier analysis of around 600 of the donors, 150 million to 200 million T cells yielded 117 million unique TCR beta sequences and 250 to 350 Gb of sequence data. Roughly 320 gigabases of sequencing data and 91 million or so unique TCR sequences made up an early release that covered approximately 650 HLA-typed donors. Among the 398 genotyped donors, 75% to 90% belonged to the genetic ancestry cluster associated with self-reported Caucasian donors. The study aimed to test whether signatures of past pathogen exposure could be identified by cataloging public T cell receptors. The T cell repertoires of 666 subjects were profiled by immunosequencing and related to cytomegalovirus serostatus. In addition to the first cohort of roughly 700 subjects, a separate validation cohort of 120 different subjects was used. The study combined high-throughput TCR immunosequencing, statistical association of individual TCRs with disease status, and machine learning to predict cytomegalovirus infection status. A later analysis re-examined previously published TCR beta repertoires from more than 600 donors and added high-resolution HLA genotyping to investigate patterns of TCR occurrence. Rather than using new phenotypic data, the later analysis identified candidate immune exposures from TCR beta sequences and from how often those sequences occurred across donors. To decide whether each TCR beta V gene segment behaved as functional or pseudogenic, an earlier analysis of some 600 of the donors relied on high-throughput TCR beta sequencing. Alongside the repertoire data, information on donor age, sex, ethnicity and CMV serostatus was compiled. Genome-wide SNP genotypes for about three fifths of the roughly 700 donors were used in a later genetic analysis, which treated that subset as a discovery cohort. All discovery cohort repertoires had been generated using a single sequencing platform. HLA typing covered class I and class II loci at four-digit resolution. Typing coverage differed by locus: A, B, C, DRB1 and DQB1 were typed in roughly 629-630 donors, DQA1 in 500 to 550, DPA1 in over 600, and DPB1 in around 440. Because of strong linkage in the cohort, a handful of DR-DQ haplotypes were treated as single units for association and clustering. Among roughly 400 genotyped donors of the cohort, an average of roughly 240,000 unique TCR beta nucleotide sequences were sequenced per donor, around 20% of them non-productive.

Receptor libraries were prepared by the immunoSEQ multiplex PCR assay. For the multiplex PCR, a mixture combining 60 forward primers for TCR Vbeta segments and 13 reverse primers for TCR Jbeta segments was used. The CDR3 region of rearranged TCR beta genes was amplified from genomic DNA with a multiplex PCR assay. On the Illumina HiSeq System, the amplified TCR beta libraries were sequenced as 87-base-pair reads. The paper's processing steps were these. A later analysis tallied tens of millions of unique TCR beta chains across the roughly 610 repertoires, and approximately 12 million of those chains were shared by two or more donors. Raw reads were error-corrected and collapsed into unique sequences with a nearest-neighbor algorithm that merged closely related sequences to remove PCR and sequencing errors. Alignment of CDR3 sequences to IMGT reference sequences was used to assign V, D and J gene segments. For a sequence to be retained, a match of at least six nucleotides to both a V gene segment and a J gene segment was required. A rearrangement was called productive if the CDR3 had no stop codons and remained in frame with V and J, and every other rearrangement was called non-productive. Following IMGT convention, CDR3 was defined as the stretch from the second conserved V-encoded cysteine up to the conserved J-encoded phenylalanine. The earlier analysis of 450 to 750 of the donors excluded any sequence lacking an unambiguous match to a single V gene segment. An earlier analysis of a few hundred of the donors called V segments functional above 56.7% productive rearrangements and segregating when the between-donor standard deviation exceeded 5%. A statistical classification framework was built for diagnosing cytomegalovirus status from the catalog of TCR beta chain sequences. In a later analysis, TCR nucleotide sequences were compared against IMGT/GENE-DB human TR gene sequences so that V and J genes could be assigned. A later analysis assigned CDR3 sequences and most-parsimonious VDJ recombination scenarios with the TCRdist pipeline. In a later analysis, each TCR beta chain was defined by its CDR3 amino acid sequence together with its V-gene family, and reads without a unique V-gene family were excluded. A later analysis removed 592 highly shared, low-generation-probability nucleotide sequences to deal with suspected cross-contamination and a sequencing artifact. In a later analysis, a clonal expansion index for each public chain was calculated from normalized within-repertoire ranks of inferred template counts. A later analysis computed generation probabilities with a VDJ recombination model fitted to out-of-frame rearrangements, and checked the results against IGoR. Hypergeometric tests were used in a later analysis to score TCR-TCR, TCR-HLA and TCR-CMV co-occurrence, with a repertoire-size bias correction applied to the TCR pairs. To estimate false discovery rates, a later analysis permuted the HLA or CMV assignments 20 times. In a later analysis, co-occurring TCRs were grouped using DBSCAN, with TCRdist sequence similarity added in when clustering inside HLA-allele-positive subsets. Repertoires with fewer than 30,000 or more than 120,000 public chains, plus five repertoires with anomalous nucleotide sharing, were excluded from co-occurrence clustering. The clones in this table, taken by TCRdb from immuneACCESS, are in-frame only. Not every clone is retained; where verified, under half of the shortfall comes from an unresolved V gene, and the cause of the rest is unknown. The V and J calls and the clone size are those of that table, but D and trimming were determined from the DNA. The sample table shows fewer than 250,000 clones, and around 90% are seen once. The ten largest clonotypes hold more than 1.5% of the sample.

Points on this clone: Its antigen is currently not known. Base qualities are missing; no much larger clone stands one base away.

Trimming takes 8 bases from V and 4 bases from J, and the germline ends sit 15 bases apart. The CDR3 has 13 amino acids, counting the end cysteine and phenylalanine. Of all the DNA, just the CDR3 is kept, 39 bases in frame from base 1. CDR1 MDHEN and CDR2 SYDVKM are derived from the germline V gene. Broader findings and caveats from the paper: Because counts were too low, seventeen rarely observed V segments, including chromosome 9 orphons, were left out of the earlier analysis of 587 of the donors. A further reported finding was that TCR beta sequences accurately predicted the HLA-A and HLA-B alleles for most subjects in the first cohort. Correlated functional status among segregating V segments might reflect linkage disequilibrium, but an unknown experimental factor could not be ruled out. The 87-base-pair reads could not distinguish some IMGT-functional V segments, including TRBV6-2 and TRBV6-3, so those segments were excluded. CMV serostatus was the only immune exposure information available for the cohort. The study listed 170 or so TCR beta chains as associated with cytomegalovirus. An earlier analysis of some 560 of the donors showed that most TCR beta V segments appeared in productive rearrangements either about 87% or about 30% of the time, which broadly matched IMGT annotations. In vitro tests confirmed that a few of the cytomegalovirus-associated TCR beta chains recognize cytomegalovirus antigens. A cluster of highly shared sequence variants was judged likely to be a technical artifact of the sequencing pipeline. In a later analysis, some 17,000 TCR beta sequences were associated with specific HLA alleles at a false discovery rate of 0.05. The authors suggested that the approach could potentially be extended to other disease states and immunological phenotypes. In both the original and validation cohorts, the classifier was reported to diagnose cytomegalovirus status with high specificity and sensitivity. In a later analysis, the rate of TCR association differed among HLA loci, with DRB1 alleles having the most associated TCRs and HLA-C alleles having the fewest. In a later analysis, most CMV-associated TCR beta chains were found to appear HLA-restricted, with HLA associations seemingly driven largely by CMV exposure. Across donors, most TCR sequences were observed very rarely, whereas some public TCRs were present in many individuals. The cohort was sequenced for TCR beta chains only, and without alpha or paired-chain data the features that could be detected were limited. A later genetic analysis reported fewer N-insertions in productive TCRs among donors in an Asian-associated ancestry cluster than the roughly 720-donor mean. Presence/absence analyses assumed roughly uniform sequencing depth across donors, an assumption that may not hold. Compared with equally common non-associated chains, HLA-associated TCR beta chains in a later analysis were more clonally expanded and had lower generation probabilities. An association between a missense DCLRE1C variant and V-gene and J-gene trimming of TCR beta chains was found in a later genetic analysis and replicated in an independent cohort. Because HLA typing was unavailable for some donors at each locus, only the typed subset was used in association tests. When HLA alleles, especially DR and DQ, strongly co-occurred, attributing TCR associations to individual alleles was difficult. In a later analysis, several top co-occurrence clusters were reported to appear linked to parvovirus B19, influenza, CMV and Epstein-Barr virus.

In total, roughly 710 healthy bone marrow donors made up the cohort. All cohort members were sampled while nominally healthy, although unrecorded immune exposures were likely present. The donor tested CMV seronegative, placing the donor among the 350 or so seronegative members of the cohort. Each donor provided a peripheral blood sample, and peripheral blood mononuclear cells were used for TCR beta sequencing. Genomic DNA was extracted from the blood cell samples with the Qiagen DNeasy Blood Extraction Kit. Here the chain combines TRBV28 and TRBJ2-7; TRBD2 is a weak D gene call, 6 bases matching. This clonotype was obtained from a woman aged 18 to 35 in good health and CMV-seronegative. The specimen was PBMCs. The CDR3 sequence is CASLGGAPYEQYF. The nucleotides are TGTGCCAGCCTTGGAGGGGCCCCATACGAGCAGTACTTC.